These 18 T cell receptor beta chains share one sample of origin, sequenced in a study of identical twins. TCRdb itself ran the 5' RACE reads through MiXCR, one entry per CDR3 protein. This table holds nearly 900,000 distinct CDR3 sequences, about 12% found once. The sample was also linked to a second study, of yellow fever vaccine responses in identical twins.

Sequencing was done on a sample of PBMCs. These receptors were taken from a woman between 18 and 30 years old in good health.

This clonotype showed up just a few times. This chain links TRBV27 with TRBJ1-1; TRBD1 agrees at 10 bases. CDR1 and CDR2 (germline): MNHEY, SMNVEV (reference sequence). CDR3 length equals 14 residues. The trim removed 7 bases at V and 4 bases at J, leaving 6 bases unmatched. CDR3 nucleotides: TGTGCCAGCAATACGGGACAGGGGATCACTGAAGCTTTCTTT. Translating gives CASNTGQGITEAFF.

A single count supports this clonotype. This chain uses TRBV14 with TRBJ2-1; the match to TRBD1 covers 10 bases. The germline V gene encodes CDR1 SGHDN and CDR2 FVKESK. This CDR3 region has 16 residues. After removal of 3 bases from V and 7 bases from J, the junction contained 9 bases not matched to a gene. This CDR3 reads CASSHTDRGRWNEQFF. In DNA, the CDR3 is TGTGCCAGCAGCCATACCGACAGGGGGCGATGGAATGAGCAGTTCTTC.

The chain has TRBV7-7 and TRBJ2-5, with a tentative D call TRBD2 (5 bases). Germline V gene sequence: CDR1 SSHAT, CDR2 FNYEAQ (reference sequence). CDR3 length: 13 amino acids. Deletions cut 8 bases from V and 5 bases from J, with 15 bases between. The CDR3 DNA reads as TGTGCCAGCGGAGGAGGCCCTGGGGAGACCCAGTACTTC. Amino acid sequence: CASGGGPGETQYF.

The chain is built from TRBV6-2 or TRBV6-3 and TRBJ2-7; 11 positions agree with TRBD2. The V gene's germline CDR1 is MNHEY and CDR2 SVGEGT. The V and J ends lost 6 bases and 6 bases, in that order; junction bases with no gene match: 13. The CDR3 loop spans 16 amino acids. CDR3 in amino acids: CASSQAWGTSGIEQYV. As DNA, the CDR3 is TGTGCCAGCAGCCAGGCTTGGGGGACTAGCGGTATCGAGCAGTACGTC.

This rearrangement joins TRBV6-1 to TRBJ1-3, with D unresolved. CDR3 length: 12 residues. Germline loops: CDR1 MNHNS, CDR2 SASEGT. V lost 2 bases and J 6 bases, leaving 5 bases between the germline ends. CDR3 nucleotide sequence: TGTGCCAGCAGTGAATTGGAAAACACCATATATTTT. It translates to CASSELENTIYF.

J is TRBJ1-1 and V is TRBV6-5; 7 nucleotides line up with TRBD1. Germline V gene lookup returns CDR1 MNHEY and CDR2 SVGAGI. The CDR3 extends over 15 amino acids. Germline trimming cut 2 bases from V and 4 bases from J; bases unmatched to any gene: 7. CDR3 bases: TGTGCCAGCAGTTACAGGGGGCGTTCCGGCACTGAAGCTTTCTTT. It is translated as CASSYRGRSGTEAFF.

This clonotype was picked up a small number of times. The CDR3 loop reads CASSLGRTPGGPYNEQFF. For the CDR3, the DNA is TGTGCCAGCAGCTTAGGTAGGACCCCGGGGGGACCCTACAATGAGCAGTTCTTC. The V and J genes are TRBV7-8 and TRBJ2-1, with TRBD2 identical over 7 bases. V lost 1 base and J lost 2; bases outside the gene matches: 11. The germline V gene encodes CDR1 SGHVS and CDR2 FQNEAQ. The CDR3 loop spans 18 amino acids.

This chain uses TRBV2 with TRBJ2-7; unclear D gene. CDR3 length equals 14 residues. V was trimmed by 4 bases and J by 4 bases, leaving 14 bases between them. Per germline, CDR1 SNHLY and CDR2 FYNNEI. The CDR3 nucleotides read TGTGCCAGCAGTGGGAACAGAATTCCATACGAGCAGTACTTC. Residues: CASSGNRIPYEQYF.

This clonotype appeared a few times. The CDR3 reads CASSEWAGPQETQYF. DNA for the CDR3: TGCGCCAGCAGTGAGTGGGCAGGCCCACAAGAGACCCAGTACTTC. The chain recombines TRBV10-1 with TRBJ2-5; D remains unclear. Germline V gives CDR1 WNHNN, CDR2 SYGVQD (reference sequence). This CDR3 has 15 residues. V gave up 1 base and J gave up 2 bases, with 11 bases separating them.

This clonotype has just a few counts. This sequence joins TRBV4-1 and TRBJ2-1; 11 bases map to TRBD2. Losses at the gene ends were 1 base for V and 6 bases for J; bases not matched to a gene: 14. CDR1 is MGHRA, CDR2 YSYEKL, per germline. The CDR3 spans 19 residues. This CDR3 reads CASSQGDSGGAVGFNEQFF. CDR3 bases: TGCGCCAGCAGCCAAGGCGATAGCGGGGGGGCCGTTGGATTCAATGAGCAGTTCTTC.

V gene TRBV24-1 combines with J gene TRBJ2-2; D may match TRBD1 or TRBD2 (6 bases each). From germline, CDR1 is KGHDR and CDR2 SFDVKD. The CDR3 runs to 16 residues. V was clipped by 4 bases and J by 2 bases, with 13 bases between them. Here the CDR3 DNA reads TGTGCCACCAGTGAGCCCGGGGGCCTAAACACCGGGGAGCTGTTTTTT. Its protein product is CATSEPGGLNTGELFF.

The rearrangement uses TRBV3-1 and TRBJ2-5, with 16 bases matching TRBD2. With V trimmed by 0 bases and J by 4 bases, 8 bases remained unmatched. Per germline, CDR1 LGHDT and CDR2 YNNKEL (reference sequence). The CDR3 length is 19 residues. The CDR3 coding sequence is TGTGCCAGCAGCCAAGAACCGGGACTAGCGGGAGGGACCCGAGAGACCCAGTACTTC. The encoded protein is CASSQEPGLAGGTRETQYF.

The chain couples TRBV28 to TRBJ2-2; 9 bases are a match to TRBD1. The ends lost 2 bases at V and 6 bases at J; junction bases unmatched: 4. The germline V gene encodes CDR1 MDHEN and CDR2 SYDVKM. This CDR3 region has 15 residues. The CDR3: CASSLNTGGSGELFF. The CDR3 DNA is TGTGCCAGCAGTTTAAACACAGGGGGCTCCGGGGAGCTGTTTTTT.

V is TRBV5-1 and J is TRBJ2-7, with D perhaps TRBD1 (6 bases). The length of the CDR3 is 14 residues. Looked up from germline, CDR1 is SGHRS and CDR2 is YFSETQ. The V gene lost 4 bases and the J gene lost 3 bases, with 14 bases spanning the gap. The CDR3 loop is CASSREQGSYEQYV. For the CDR3, the DNA is TGCGCCAGCAGCCGAGAACAGGGAAGCTACGAGCAGTACGTC.

This clonotype was observed many times. The chain uses TRBV7-9 and TRBJ1-1; D call uncertain. V shed 5 bases and J shed 4 bases, with 11 bases lying between them. The germline gives CDR1 SEHNR, CDR2 FQNEAQ (reference sequence). The CDR3 loop spans 13 amino acids. The CDR3 region has the DNA TGTGCCAGCAGCGTCGACGGAAGCACTGAAGCTTTCTTT. As protein: CASSVDGSTEAFF.

There are many counts of this clonotype. This rearrangement joins TRBV12-3 or TRBV12-4 to TRBJ1-5; D might be TRBD1 (5 bases). The CDR3 has 15 residues. Deletions cut 3 bases from V and 2 bases from J, with 11 bases between. CDR3 region: CASSLVGRGNQPQHF. As DNA, the CDR3 is TGTGCCAGCAGTTTGGTGGGACGGGGCAATCAGCCCCAGCATTTT.

This clonotype was counted between two and nine times. V usage is TRBV11-2 and J usage is TRBJ2-3; D is unclear. Per the germline V gene, CDR1 is SGHAT and CDR2 is FQNNGV. Trimming took 1 base from V and 0 from J, leaving 11 bases between them. The CDR3 sequence is 16 residues long. CDR3 nucleotides: TGTGCCAGCAGCTTAGGAGTCCGGGCGAGCACAGATACGCAGTATTTT. The encoded protein is CASSLGVRASTDTQYF.

In its sample, this clonotype was seen many times. The chain combines TRBV10-3 with TRBJ2-5, with 8 bases matching TRBD2. The V gene end was trimmed by 2 bases and the J gene end by 1 base; junction bases not matched to a gene: 3. The CDR3 has 15 amino acids. Germline CDR1 and CDR2: ENHRY and SYGVKD. The CDR3 sequence is CAISEAGGPQETQYF. The CDR3 coding sequence is TGTGCCATCAGTGAGGCGGGGGGCCCCCAAGAGACCCAGTACTTC.